The 15 T cell receptor beta chains presented below share a single source sample, sequenced in a study of breast tumors, draining lymph nodes, adjacent tissues. The lymph nodes were axillary draining lymph nodes from breast cancer patients. TCRdb re-derived calls from the multiplex PCR reads in MiXCR, one entry per CDR3 protein. The sample lists more than 200,000 distinct CDR3 sequences, about 32% seen once, with around 1.5% in the top ten. The sample comprised axillary lymph node tissue. All receptors come from a female donor with breast cancer. Some clones in this sample may be carry-over from other donors' samples.

This clonotype was recorded many times. The rearrangement links TRBV12-5 to TRBJ1-5; the D gene is possibly TRBD1 (6 bases). This CDR3 spans 15 amino acids. Trimming left V 1 base short and J 1 base short, with 8 bases between. Germline V gene lookup returns CDR1 LGHNT and CDR2 FRNRAP. In DNA form, the CDR3 reads TGTGCTAGTGGTTTGGGGAGGGGGAGCAATCAGCCCCAGCATTTT. It translates to CASGLGRGSNQPQHF.

The J gene is TRBJ2-3, the V gene TRBV12-3 or TRBV12-4; D possibly corresponds to TRBD2 (5 bases). The CDR3 loop spans 17 amino acids. The CDR3 loop is CASSHLAPGTSTDTQYF. Here the CDR3 DNA reads TGTGCTAGTAGTCATTTAGCACCGGGAACTAGCACAGATACGCAGTATTTT.

The chain couples TRBV15 to TRBJ2-5, with 12 bases aligning to TRBD2. The V gene's germline CDR1 is LNHNV and CDR2 YYDKDF (reference sequence). The V and J ends lost 1 base and 2 bases, in that order; junction bases with no gene match: 2. This CDR3 comprises 16 residues. The DNA of the CDR3 is TGTGCCACCAGCAGAGGGGGACTAGCGGGTCAAGAGACCCAGTACTTC. Amino acids: CATSRGGLAGQETQYF.

The sample holds many counts of this clonotype. This chain links TRBV7-6 with TRBJ2-3; tentatively, D is TRBD2 (5 bases). The germline CDR1 and CDR2 sequences are SGHVS and FNYEAQ. The CDR3 consists of 15 residues. Trimming stripped 1 base from V and 2 bases from J, with 10 bases between. The CDR3 bases are TGTGCCAGCAGCTTAGTGGGTAGCGCCACAGATACGCAGTATTTT. This encodes CASSLVGSATDTQYF.

A word on this clonotype: One base away lies a much larger clone, so this may be a sequencing read error. The V call is TRBV11-2, the J call TRBJ2-7, with TRBD2 matching over 12 bases. The CDR3 length is 19 residues. Germline V gene data show CDR1 as SGHAT and CDR2 as FQNNGV. CDR3 nucleotide sequence: TGTGCCAGCAACTTCGGGGTTTCCCTAGCGGGAGGGTTCTCCCACGAGCAGTACTTC. Translating it yields CASNFGVSLAGGFSHEQYF.

In this sample, this clonotype turned up once. An end of the junction differs from the germline gene, which may be a read error. The chain recombines TRBV7-9 with TRBJ2-2; 9 positions agree with TRBD1. The CDR3 covers 15 residues. Per germline, CDR1 SEHNR and CDR2 FQNEAQ (reference sequence). CDR3 sequence: CASSLDRGGTGELVF. CDR3 nucleotides: TGTGCCAGCAGCTTGGACAGGGGAGGGACCGGGGAGCTGGTTTTT. Using reference TRBV7-9 and TRBJ2-2 for the parts outside the CDR3, the full variable domain is DTGVSQNPRHKITKRGQNVTFRCDPISEHNRLYWYRQTLGQGPEFLTYFQNEAQLEKSRLLSDRFSAERPKGSFSTLEIQRTEQGDSAMYLCASSLDRGGTGELVFGEGSRLTVL.

In this sample, this clonotype turned up many times. V usage is TRBV6-5 and J usage is TRBJ2-7, with 10 bases lining up with TRBD1. Germline V lookup: CDR1 MNHEY, CDR2 SVGAGI. The CDR3 is 13 residues long. V gave up 6 bases and J gave up 6 bases; unmatched junction bases: 5. The CDR3 sequence is CASRGGQGSEQYF. CDR3 in DNA: TGTGCCAGCAGAGGGGGACAGGGGTCCGAGCAGTACTTC.

The CDR3 nucleotides are TGCAGTGCTAGAGAAGTTCGACAGAACACTGAAGCTTTCTTT. This translates into CSAREVRQNTEAFF. This chain uses TRBV20-1 with TRBJ1-1; D not certain. The germline V gene has CDR1 DFQATT and CDR2 SNEGSKA (reference sequence). Trimming removed 0 bases from V and 1 base from J, with 9 bases in between. CDR3 length: 14 residues.

This clonotype has at least ten counts. The CDR3 reads CASSPNRENEQFF. CDR3 DNA sequence: TGTGCCAGCAGCCCAAACAGGGAAAATGAGCAGTTCTTC. The chain couples TRBV11-2 to TRBJ2-1; D possibly corresponds to TRBD1 (6 bases). Germline lookup yields CDR1 SGHAT and CDR2 FQNNGV. The CDR3 covers 13 residues. Trimming cost V 5 bases and J 7 bases, with 12 bases left between them.

This clonotype was counted between two and nine times. The rearrangement joins TRBV6-1 to TRBJ2-7; D unclear. The CDR3 totals 13 residues. V was cut by 2 bases and J by 3 bases, with 8 bases left in between. The germline CDR1 and CDR2 sequences are MNHNS and SASEGT. The CDR3 loop is CASSEWADYEQYF. In nucleotides, the CDR3 is TGTGCCAGCAGTGAATGGGCGGACTACGAGCAGTACTTC.

The sample holds a few counts of this clonotype. The J gene is TRBJ2-5, the V gene TRBV5-4; 8 bases line up with TRBD2. Trimming took 2 bases from V and 4 from J; bases not matched to a gene: 7. The CDR3 is 15 amino acids. Per germline, CDR1 SGHNT and CDR2 YYREEE (reference sequence). The chain's CDR3 is CASSFSGTMGETQYF. CDR3 DNA sequence: TGTGCCAGCAGCTTTAGCGGGACCATGGGAGAGACCCAGTACTTC.

Worth noting for this clonotype: A much bigger clone sits one base away, suggesting this may be a read error. The DNA of the CDR3 is TGTGCCAGCAAGAGTGGCGGGAGGGCCAGGGAGCAGTTCTTC. Its protein is CASKSGGRAREQFF. The J gene is TRBJ2-1, the V gene TRBV6-5; 9 nucleotides match TRBD2. CDR1 and CDR2 (germline): MNHEY, SVGAGI. The CDR3 loop spans 14 amino acids. With 7 bases clipped from V and 10 bases from J, the junction kept 11 bases outside the gene matches.

The gene calls are TRBV7-9 and TRBJ2-1, with 10 bases lining up with TRBD2. V lost 4 bases and J lost 4; bases outside the gene matches: 7. This CDR3 region has 16 residues. The germline gives CDR1 SEHNR, CDR2 FQNEAQ (reference sequence). The CDR3 loop is CASSSVAGGTYNEQFF. CDR3 nucleotide sequence: TGTGCCAGCAGCTCGGTAGCGGGGGGTACTTACAATGAGCAGTTCTTC. The entire variable domain, with the rest obtained from reference TRBV7-9 and TRBJ2-1, is as follows: DTGVSQNPRHKITKRGQNVTFRCDPISEHNRLYWYRQTLGQGPEFLTYFQNEAQLEKSRLLSDRFSAERPKGSFSTLEIQRTEQGDSAMYLCASSSVAGGTYNEQFFGPGTRLTVL.

At least ten counts were recorded for this clonotype. The chain has TRBV18 and TRBJ2-5, with TRBD1 as a possible D gene (6 bases). V lost 6 bases and J lost 4, with 15 bases in between. This CDR3 is 14 amino acids long. The germline V gene encodes CDR1 KGHSH and CDR2 LQKENI. CDR3 residues: CASSHKQGRETQYF. In DNA form, the CDR3 reads TGTGCCAGCTCCCACAAACAGGGTCGAGAGACCCAGTACTTC. The full variable domain, rest sourced from reference TRBV18 and TRBJ2-5, is NAGVMQNPRHLVRRRGQEARLRCSPMKGHSHVYWYRQLPEEGLKFMVYLQKENIIDESGMPKERFSAEFPKEGPSILRIQQVVRGDSAAYFCASSHKQGRETQYFGPGTRLLVL.

This clonotype was counted a few times. One base away lies a much larger clone, so this may be a sequencing read error. The chain recombines TRBV5-4 with TRBJ2-5; D gene unclear. This CDR3 comprises 14 residues. The V end was cut by 4 bases, the J end by 1 base, with 11 bases between. Germline V gene sequence: CDR1 SGHNT, CDR2 YYREEE (reference sequence). CDR3 nucleotide sequence: TGTGCCAGCAGCCCTGGACCTGCCCAAGAGACCCAGTACTTC. The encoded protein is CASSPGPAQETQYF.